One and the same sample provided the 12 T cell receptor beta chains below, sequenced in a study of T cell responses to AZD1222 COVID-19 vaccine. Clones were read by immunoSEQ multiplex PCR, and TCRdb kept only the in-frame ones, dropping some. This repertoire shows 60,000 to 75,000 clones, 60% to 85% found once; its top ten account for less than 4%. The sequencing used peripheral blood, collected 28 days after the second AZD1222 dose. The receptors derive from an adult who received the AZD1222 COVID-19 vaccine.

The chain joins TRBV28 to TRBJ2-2, with 11 bases that match TRBD2. Germline values: CDR1 MDHEN, CDR2 SYDVKM. The CDR3 sequence is 14 residues long. The ends lost 9 bases at V and 1 base at J; junction bases unmatched: 1. CDR3 residues: CASLAGGNTGELFF. Written as DNA, the CDR3 is TGTGCCAGTCTAGCGGGGGGGAACACCGGGGAGCTGTTTTTT.

The chain uses TRBV5-1 and TRBJ1-2; tentative D call: TRBD1 (5 bases). Germline CDR1 SGHRS, CDR2 YFSETQ. The CDR3 extends over 16 amino acids. Trimming took 4 bases from V and 6 from J, leaving 22 bases between them. The CDR3 sequence is CASSPTPGGREDGYTF. The CDR3 coding sequence is TGCGCCAGCAGCCCCACCCCTGGGGGGAGAGAGGATGGCTACACCTTC.

V gene TRBV11-3 combines with J gene TRBJ2-1; 11 bases line up with TRBD2. V lost 5 bases and J lost 4; bases outside the gene matches: 4. CDR1 SGHNT and CDR2 YENEEA come from the germline V gene. The CDR3 contains 15 residues. CDR3 in amino acids: CASSQLAGEYNEQFF. The DNA of the CDR3 is TGTGCCAGCAGCCAACTAGCGGGGGAGTACAATGAGCAGTTCTTC.

This sequence joins TRBV5-4 and TRBJ2-2; a possible D gene is TRBD2 (8 bases). Germline values: CDR1 SGHNT, CDR2 YYREEE (reference sequence). The CDR3 is made up of 17 amino acids. Deletions cut 0 bases from V and 4 bases from J, with 16 bases between. The DNA for the CDR3 is TGTGCCAGCAGCTTGGTCGGGGGGGCAGGGGGCACCGGGGAGCTGTTTTTT. This codes for CASSLVGGAGGTGELFF. Drawing the rest from reference TRBV5-4 and TRBJ2-2, the complete variable domain is ETGVTQSPTHLIKTRGQQVTLRCSSQSGHNTVSWYQQALGQGPQFIFQYYREEENGRGNFPPRFSGLQFPNYSSELNVNALELDDSALYLCASSLVGGAGGTGELFFGEGSRLTVL.

The rearrangement uses TRBV5-1 and TRBJ1-4; 9 nucleotides match TRBD1. CDR1 SGHRS and CDR2 YFSETQ come from the germline V gene. CDR3 length: 14 residues. Trimming cost V 5 bases and J 6 bases; bases outside gene matches: 5. The CDR3 is CASSLQGAHEKLFF. In nucleotides, the CDR3 is TGCGCCAGCAGTTTACAGGGGGCTCATGAAAAACTGTTTTTT.

CDR3 amino acids: CATSDFPRGLGSNEQFF. CDR3 nucleotide sequence: TGTGCCACCAGTGATTTCCCCAGGGGTCTCGGTAGCAATGAGCAGTTCTTC. The chain employs TRBV24-1 and TRBJ2-1; weak D call: TRBD1 (6 bases). The CDR3 loop spans 17 amino acids. V gave up 1 base and J gave up 6 bases, with 18 bases separating them. Germline V gene lookup returns CDR1 KGHDR and CDR2 SFDVKD.

The genes are TRBV6-5 and TRBJ1-5, with unresolved D. The CDR3 has 12 amino acids. Germline CDR1 and CDR2: MNHEY and SVGAGI. Trimming shortened V by 7 bases and J by 1 base, and 5 bases separated the two germline ends. This CDR3 is CASTDSNQPQHF. The CDR3 nucleotides read TGTGCCAGCACCGACAGCAATCAGCCCCAGCATTTT.

V usage is TRBV10-3 and J usage is TRBJ1-3; a weak D match, TRBD1 (6 bases). The CDR3 is 16 amino acids. Germline V gene lookup returns CDR1 ENHRY and CDR2 SYGVKD. The V and J ends lost 4 bases and 0 bases respectively, with 13 bases between them. The CDR3 nucleotides read TGTGCCATCAGTGGGAGGGGGTGGTTCTCTGGAAACACCATATATTTT. Translated, it gives CAISGRGWFSGNTIYF.

This sequence joins TRBV19 and TRBJ2-1; D is perhaps TRBD2 (5 bases). V shed 5 bases and J shed 7 bases, with 24 bases lying between them. The CDR3 contains 17 residues. CDR1 and CDR2 (germline): LNHDA, SQIVND (reference sequence). In nucleotides, the CDR3 is TGTGCCAGTAGTGACCCCCGGGGAGACTCCCGAGCTAATGAGCAGTTCTTC. It specifies CASSDPRGDSRANEQFF.

The genes are TRBV24-1 and TRBJ1-1; perhaps TRBD1 as D (5 bases). V gave up 7 bases and J gave up 3 bases, with 17 bases separating them. The CDR3 covers 15 residues. The V gene's germline CDR1 is KGHDR and CDR2 SFDVKD. CDR3 in DNA: TGTGCCACCAGGAATCACCTCGGGGGGGACACTGAAGCTTTCTTT. This gives the protein CATRNHLGGDTEAFF.

The V and J genes are TRBV7-8 and TRBJ1-2; D is unclear. CDR3 length: 14 amino acids. The V gene's germline CDR1 is SGHVS and CDR2 FQNEAQ. V lost 5 bases to trimming and J lost 3 bases, with 13 bases between them. The DNA for the CDR3 is TGTGCCAGCAGCCTCGCCACCGCCGACTATGGCTACACCTTC. It translates to CASSLATADYGYTF.

J is TRBJ2-3 and V is TRBV5-1; a possible D gene is TRBD2 (6 bases). V was trimmed by 4 bases and J by 6 bases, leaving 9 bases between them. In germline, CDR1 is SGHRS, CDR2 YFSETQ. The CDR3 is made up of 12 amino acids. Here the CDR3 DNA reads TGCGCCAGCAGCCCGGGACTTGATACGCAGTATTTT. Translating it yields CASSPGLDTQYF.